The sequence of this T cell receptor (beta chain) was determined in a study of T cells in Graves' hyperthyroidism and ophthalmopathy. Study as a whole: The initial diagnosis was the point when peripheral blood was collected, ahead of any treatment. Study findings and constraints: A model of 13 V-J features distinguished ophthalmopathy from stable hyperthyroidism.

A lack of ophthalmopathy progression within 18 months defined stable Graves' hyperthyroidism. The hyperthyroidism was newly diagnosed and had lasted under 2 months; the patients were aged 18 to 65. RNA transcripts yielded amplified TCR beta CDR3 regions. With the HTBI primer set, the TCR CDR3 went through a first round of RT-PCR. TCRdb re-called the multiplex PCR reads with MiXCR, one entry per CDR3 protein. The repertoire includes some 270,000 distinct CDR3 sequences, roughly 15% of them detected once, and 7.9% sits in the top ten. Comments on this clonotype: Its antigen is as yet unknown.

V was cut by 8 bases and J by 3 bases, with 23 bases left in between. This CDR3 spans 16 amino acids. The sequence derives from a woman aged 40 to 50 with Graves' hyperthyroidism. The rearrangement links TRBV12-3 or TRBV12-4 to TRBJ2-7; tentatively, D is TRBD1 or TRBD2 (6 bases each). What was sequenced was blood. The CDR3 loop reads CASPKGKGGGGYEQYF. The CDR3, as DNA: TGTGCCAGCCCCAAGGGCAAAGGGGGAGGTGGCTACGAGCAGTACTTC.